These 23 T cell receptor beta chains came from one sample sequenced in a study of metastatic and nonmetastatic thyroid tumors. From the PCR reads, TCRdb re-called clones with MiXCR. The sample shows around 3,100 clones, about 37% of them seen only once. Prior to thyroid surgery, none of the patients had received any treatment. The specimen was adjacent normal tissue. All receptors derive from a male donor with papillary thyroid cancer or a benign thyroid nodule (not recorded which). Some clones in this sample may be carry-over from other donors' samples.

The chain couples TRBV15 to TRBJ2-1, with D maybe TRBD1 (5 bases). This CDR3 region has 13 residues. Germline CDR1 reads LNHNV; CDR2 reads YYDKDF (reference sequence). V was trimmed by 3 bases and J by 10 bases, leaving 13 bases between them. The CDR3 nucleotides are TGTGCCACCAGCAGTTATGGGGCCACCGAGCAGTTCTTC. Translation gives CATSSYGATEQFF.

This rearrangement joins TRBV2 to TRBJ2-2, with 13 bases that match TRBD2. V gave up 0 bases and J gave up 3 bases; unmatched junction bases: 4. The CDR3 is made up of 18 amino acids. Germline V gene data show CDR1 as SNHLY and CDR2 as FYNNEI. The CDR3 sequence: CASSEARGLAGDTGELFF. DNA for the CDR3: TGTGCCAGCAGTGAAGCGCGCGGACTAGCGGGAGACACCGGGGAGCTGTTTTTT.

The V gene is TRBV19, the J gene TRBJ2-1; D remains unclear. V gave up 4 bases and J gave up 9 bases, with 7 bases separating them. CDR1 is LNHDA, CDR2 SQIVND, per germline (reference sequence). The CDR3 consists of 11 residues. The CDR3 loop is CASSSWVEQFF. The CDR3 DNA follows: TGTGCCAGTAGTAGTTGGGTTGAGCAGTTCTTC.

This clone has more than one count but fewer than ten. For the CDR3, the DNA is TGTGCCAGCAGTGAAGGTGGAACCGGCTACGAGCAGTACTTC. Protein sequence: CASSEGGTGYEQYF. The chain recombines TRBV2 with TRBJ2-7; D is ambiguous. V was shortened by 1 base and J by 3 bases, with 10 bases between the two germline ends. Looked up from germline, CDR1 is SNHLY and CDR2 is FYNNEI. CDR3 length: 14 amino acids.

By sample fraction, this clone is medium-sized. The same CDR3 also results from other DNA sequences found in this sample. The chain uses TRBV19 and TRBJ2-6; TRBD2 agrees at 10 bases. Germline V lookup: CDR1 LNHDA, CDR2 SQIVND (reference sequence). The length of the CDR3 is 20 residues. J gave up 0 bases and V 4 bases, and 12 bases lay outside the gene matches. CDR3 nucleotides: TGTGCCAGTAGTACCATTCCGGGACTAGCGACGCGCTCTGGGGCCAACGTCCTGACTTTC. As protein: CASSTIPGLATRSGANVLTF. The full variable domain, rest sourced from reference TRBV19 and TRBJ2-6, is DGGITQSPKYLFRKEGQNVTLSCEQNLNHDAMYWYRQDPGQGLRLIYYSQIVNDFQKGDIAEGYSVSREKKESFPLTVTSAQKNPTAFYLCASSTIPGLATRSGANVLTFGAGSRLTVL.

The chain joins TRBV6-1 to TRBJ1-6; D is uncertain. Germline V gene lookup returns CDR1 MNHNS and CDR2 SASEGT. This CDR3 contains 15 residues. The V gene lost 6 bases and the J gene lost 7 bases, with 16 bases spanning the gap. CDR3 DNA sequence: TGTGCCAGCAGCCAAGTGGAGGGTGCCAATTCACCCCTCCACTTT. Translation gives CASSQVEGANSPLHF.

This clone was counted between two and nine times. The chain employs TRBV19 and TRBJ1-6, with a weak D call TRBD1 (6 bases). Trimming took 9 bases from V and 10 from J, leaving 16 bases between them. CDR1 and CDR2 (germline): LNHDA, SQIVND (reference sequence). There are 13 residues in the CDR3. The CDR3 DNA follows: TGTGCCAGCTCATACAGGGTCGGATCACCCCTCCACTTT. This codes for CASSYRVGSPLHF.

V gene TRBV6-1 combines with J gene TRBJ1-2, with D possibly being TRBD1 (5 bases). CDR1 and CDR2 (germline): MNHNS, SASEGT. The CDR3 runs 16 residues. V lost 6 bases and J 8 bases, leaving 25 bases between the germline ends. This CDR3 reads CASSLAVGGSMKGYTF. The CDR3 coding sequence is TGTGCCAGCAGCTTAGCAGTCGGGGGAAGTATGAAAGGCTACACCTTC.

The chain is built from TRBV6-2 or TRBV6-3 and TRBJ2-7; 8 bases agree with TRBD2. There are 15 residues in the CDR3. Germline values: CDR1 MNHEY, CDR2 SVGEGT. Unmatched junction bases numbered 8, after V lost 4 bases and J lost 3 bases. The CDR3 nucleotides read TGTGCCAGCAGTTTGGTAGCGGGAATCTTCTACGAGCAGTACTTC. It translates to CASSLVAGIFYEQYF.

There are a few counts of this clone. J is TRBJ2-2 and V is TRBV27; D is unclear. Germline V lookup: CDR1 MNHEY, CDR2 SMNVEV (reference sequence). The V gene lost 3 bases and the J gene lost 2 bases, with 4 bases spanning the gap. There are 13 residues in the CDR3. In DNA, the CDR3 is TGTGCCAGCAGTTTCCCCAACACCGGGGAGCTGTTTTTT. Protein: CASSFPNTGELFF.

This clone was seen a handful of times. The chain links TRBV5-1 to TRBJ2-3; tentative D call: TRBD1 (6 bases). Trimming cost V 4 bases and J 1 base, with 13 bases left between them. The CDR3 runs to 15 residues. The V gene's germline CDR1 is SGHRS and CDR2 YFSETQ. CDR3 DNA sequence: TGCGCCAGCAGCCGAGAGGACAGCCGCACAGATACGCAGTATTTT. Protein: CASSREDSRTDTQYF. Filled out from reference TRBV5-1 and TRBJ2-3, the complete variable domain reads KAGVTQTPRYLIKTRGQQVTLSCSPISGHRSVSWYQQTPGQGLQFLFEYFSETQRNKGNFPGRFSGRQFSNSRSEMNVSTLELGDSALYLCASSREDSRTDTQYFGPGTRLTVL.

The gene calls are TRBV7-3 and TRBJ1-1; 9 bases match TRBD1. Germline assignment: CDR1 SGHTA and CDR2 FQGTGA. CDR3 length equals 13 residues. V was clipped by 4 bases and J by 10 bases; unmatched bases: 7. In nucleotides, the CDR3 is TGTGCCAGCAGCTCCGGAACAGGGGGCTCAGCTTTCTTT. The encoded protein is CASSSGTGGSAFF.

This clone has a handful of counts. Given the absence of the conserved phenylalanine or tryptophan at the CDR3 end, a read error is likely. The chain joins TRBV6-4 to TRBJ1-5, with a weak D call TRBD1 (5 bases). In germline, CDR1 is MRHNA, CDR2 SNTAGT. This CDR3 spans 15 amino acids. Trimming left V 5 bases short and J 2 bases short, with 13 bases between. CDR3 DNA sequence: TGTGCCAGCAGTTACGAGGGGACGGGCAATCAGCCCCAGCATCTT. It yields the protein CASSYEGTGNQPQHL.

By proportion, this clone is large (0.1 to 1%). J is TRBJ2-3 and V is TRBV6-1, with D perhaps matching TRBD2 (6 bases). The CDR3 extends over 15 amino acids. The germline V gene has CDR1 MNHNS and CDR2 SASEGT. Trimming pared 11 bases from V and 5 bases from J, leaving 23 bases between. The CDR3 is CAGGGIGSSGDTQYF. The CDR3 nucleotides read TGTGCCGGAGGAGGGATCGGGAGTAGTGGAGATACGCAGTATTTT.

The table lists this clone with a few counts. In DNA, the CDR3 is TGTGCCAGCAGTCGTGGGTGGCGGGTGGTCCGGGATTCACCCCTCCACTTT. Translation gives CASSRGWRVVRDSPLHF. The rearrangement links TRBV28 to TRBJ1-6, with unresolved D. The CDR3 is 17 residues long. Germline V gene lookup returns CDR1 MDHEN and CDR2 SYDVKM. Trimming removed 5 bases from V and 8 bases from J, with 22 bases in between.

By sample share, this clone is large. The chain has TRBV7-9 and TRBJ2-7; perhaps TRBD1 as D (5 bases). CDR1 is SEHNR, CDR2 FQNEAQ, per germline (reference sequence). V lost 1 base, J lost 5 bases, and 12 bases lay in between. This CDR3 has 14 residues. CDR3 sequence (DNA): TGTGCCAGCAGCTTAGGGCAGGGTTTTGACGAGCAGTACTTC. Amino acid sequence: CASSLGQGFDEQYF.

There are a few counts of this clone. The chain carries TRBV5-1 and TRBJ1-4; D perhaps matches TRBD1 (6 bases). Trimming took 1 base from V and 0 from J, leaving 13 bases between them. This CDR3 contains 17 residues. In germline, CDR1 is SGHRS, CDR2 YFSETQ. The CDR3 region has the DNA TGCGCCAGCAGCTTGACAGGGAACCCAGCAACTAATGAAAAACTGTTTTTT. Translating it yields CASSLTGNPATNEKLFF. Based on the CDR3 plus reference TRBV5-1 and TRBJ1-4, the full variable domain is KAGVTQTPRYLIKTRGQQVTLSCSPISGHRSVSWYQQTPGQGLQFLFEYFSETQRNKGNFPGRFSGRQFSNSRSEMNVSTLELGDSALYLCASSLTGNPATNEKLFFGSGTQLSVL.

This clone is labeled as large. This chain links TRBV6-4 with TRBJ2-2; perhaps TRBD2 as D (5 bases). The CDR3 sequence is 13 residues long. V shed 2 bases and J shed 4 bases, with 5 bases lying between them. The germline gives CDR1 MRHNA, CDR2 SNTAGT. The CDR3 loop reads CASSDGSTGELFF. As DNA, the CDR3 is TGTGCCAGCAGTGACGGGAGCACCGGGGAGCTGTTTTTT.

This clone counts as medium-sized. V gene TRBV19 combines with J gene TRBJ2-1; maybe TRBD2 (6 bases). The CDR3 runs to 13 residues. Germline assignment: CDR1 LNHDA and CDR2 SQIVND (reference sequence). Trimming cost V 7 bases and J 8 bases, with 15 bases left between them. This CDR3 reads CASKVLAGDEQFF. DNA for the CDR3: TGTGCCAGTAAGGTACTAGCTGGCGATGAGCAGTTCTTC.

The rearrangement joins TRBV28 to TRBJ2-7, with unresolved D. CDR1 MDHEN and CDR2 SYDVKM come from the germline V gene. The CDR3 is made up of 14 amino acids. V dropped 11 bases and J dropped 7 bases, with 24 bases sitting between them. CDR3 protein: CAWCINLGAKEQYF. The DNA for the CDR3 is TGTGCCTGGTGTATTAATTTAGGAGCTAAAGAGCAGTACTTC.

CDR3: CSARGAGGTEQYF. The DNA for the CDR3 is TGCAGTGCTAGAGGGGCAGGTGGGACCGAGCAGTACTTC. The chain employs TRBV20-1 and TRBJ2-7; TRBD1 or TRBD2 may be the D gene (5 bases each). The germline V gene encodes CDR1 DFQATT and CDR2 SNEGSKA (reference sequence). The CDR3 loop spans 13 amino acids. Trimming stripped 1 base from V and 6 bases from J, with 13 bases between.

The chain employs TRBV19 and TRBJ1-5; 8 bases line up with TRBD1. The CDR3 contains 15 residues. Trimming at V came to 5 bases and at J to 6 bases, leaving 9 bases not matched to a gene. Per germline, CDR1 LNHDA and CDR2 SQIVND (reference sequence). CDR3 sequence reads: CASSPTGGRSQPQHF. The CDR3 DNA sequence: TGTGCCAGTAGTCCTACAGGGGGAAGGAGTCAGCCCCAGCATTTT.

By its share, this clone is large (0.1 to 1%). The chain carries TRBV5-5 and TRBJ2-1; either TRBD1 or TRBD2 may fit D (6 bases each). This CDR3 has 15 amino acids. Trimming pared 0 bases from V and 1 base from J, leaving 8 bases between. CDR1 is SGHKS and CDR2 is YYEKEE in the germline V gene (reference sequence). As DNA, the CDR3 is TGTGCCAGCAGCTTGGAGGGGGGATCCTACAATGAGCAGTTCTTC. This sequence encodes CASSLEGGSYNEQFF. Filled out from reference TRBV5-5 and TRBJ2-1, the complete variable domain reads DAGVTQSPTHLIKTRGQQVTLRCSPISGHKSVSWYQQVLGQGPQFIFQYYEKEERGRGNFPDRFSARQFPNYSSELNVNALLLGDSALYLCASSLEGGSYNEQFFGPGTRLTVL.